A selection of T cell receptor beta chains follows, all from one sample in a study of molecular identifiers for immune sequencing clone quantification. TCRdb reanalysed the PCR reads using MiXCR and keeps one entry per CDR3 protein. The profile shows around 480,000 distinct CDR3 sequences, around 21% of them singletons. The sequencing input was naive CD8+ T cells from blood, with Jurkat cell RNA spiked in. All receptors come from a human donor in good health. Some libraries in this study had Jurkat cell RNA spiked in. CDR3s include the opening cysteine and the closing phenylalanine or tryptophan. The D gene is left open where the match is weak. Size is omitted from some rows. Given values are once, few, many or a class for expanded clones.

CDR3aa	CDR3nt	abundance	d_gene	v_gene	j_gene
CASSVQRSFYNEQFF	TGTGCCAGCAGCGTTCAGCGGAGCTTCTACAATGAGCAGTTCTTC	-	-	TRBV3-1	TRBJ2-1
CASSRAEGADTQYF	TGTGCCAGCAGTCGGGCGGAGGGGGCAGATACGCAGTATTTT	few	-	TRBV12-3/TRBV12-4	TRBJ2-3
CASSQDGGQNFQEAQYF	TGTGCCAGCAGCCAAGATGGGGGACAGAATTTCCAAGAGGCCCAGTACTTC	-	TRBD1	TRBV3-1	TRBJ2-5
CASSPVTGTEAFF	TGTGCCAGCTCACCCGTGACAGGCACTGAAGCTTTCTTT	-	-	TRBV18	TRBJ1-1
CASSYPGQVLSYNEQFF	TGTGCCAGCAGTTACCCGGGACAGGTGCTCTCCTACAATGAGCAGTTCTTC	many	TRBD1	TRBV28	TRBJ2-1
CASNPRWGGDYGYTF	TGTGCCAGTAACCCCCGTTGGGGGGGGGACTATGGCTACACCTTC	few	-	TRBV19	TRBJ1-2
CSVEDYPTLQNYGYTF	TGCAGCGTTGAAGATTACCCTACACTCCAAAACTATGGCTACACCTTC	-	-	TRBV29-1	TRBJ1-2
CASSYSIPVGETEAFF	TGTGCCAGCAGTTACTCGATTCCCGTTGGGGAAACAGAAGCTTTCTTT	many	-	TRBV6-2/TRBV6-3	TRBJ1-1
CSVELQGNYGYTF	TGCAGCGTTGAGTTACAGGGGAACTATGGCTACACCTTC	many	TRBD1	TRBV29-1	TRBJ1-2
CASSPDKVANTGELFF	TGTGCCAGCAGCCCCGATAAGGTCGCAAACACCGGGGAGCTGTTTTTT	-	-	TRBV12-3/TRBV12-4	TRBJ2-2
CASSQDPGQGTFQETQYF	TGCGCCAGCAGCCAAGATCCCGGACAGGGGACCTTCCAAGAGACCCAGTACTTC	-	TRBD1	TRBV4-1	TRBJ2-5
CASSRDGSGELFF	TGTGCCAGCAGCAGGGATGGCTCCGGGGAGCTGTTTTTT	-	-	TRBV7-9	TRBJ2-2
CASSCGQGVSYEQYF	TGTGCCAGCAGTTGTGGACAGGGGGTCTCCTACGAGCAGTACTTC	-	TRBD1	TRBV27	TRBJ2-7
CASSQDLGTGGPYNEQFF	TGTGCCAGCAGCCAAGATCTAGGGACAGGGGGCCCGTACAATGAGCAGTTCTTC	-	TRBD1	TRBV3-1	TRBJ2-1
CALSGTGVSTDTQYF	TGTGCCTTAAGTGGGACAGGGGTTAGCACAGATACGCAGTATTTT	-	TRBD1	TRBV30	TRBJ2-3
CASSLYPANSYEQYF	TGTGCCAGCAGCTTATATCCAGCTAACTCCTACGAGCAGTACTTC	-	-	TRBV7-9	TRBJ2-7
CASSSGQGVETQYF	TGTGCCAGCAGCTCGGGACAGGGGGTAGAGACCCAGTACTTC	many	TRBD1	TRBV7-9	TRBJ2-5
CAWSAAGSYEQYF	TGTGCCTGGAGTGCAGCGGGCTCCTACGAGCAGTACTTC	many	-	TRBV30	TRBJ2-7
CASSYGGGGAQYF	TGTGCCAGCAGTTACGGGGGTGGGGGGGCCCAGTACTTC	-	TRBD2	TRBV6-5	TRBJ2-5
CASSLSGAQPQHF	TGTGCCAGCAGCTTATCAGGTGCTCAGCCCCAGCATTTT	-	-	TRBV5-6	TRBJ1-5
CASSMGDRGVTEAFF	TGTGCCAGTAGTATGGGGGACAGGGGGGTCACTGAAGCTTTCTTT	-	TRBD1	TRBV19	TRBJ1-1
CASREWTQETQYF	TGTGCCAGTAGGGAATGGACCCAAGAGACCCAGTACTTC	-	-	TRBV19	TRBJ2-5
CASSVGGQGGYEQYF	TGTGCCAGCAGCGTAGGAGGGCAGGGGGGCTACGAGCAGTACTTC	-	-	TRBV9	TRBJ2-7
CASSPELVAGYEQYF	TGTGCCAGCAGCCCGGAGCTGGTAGCGGGATACGAGCAGTACTTC	few	TRBD2	TRBV5-4	TRBJ2-7
CASSLGGSTEAFF	TGTGCCAGCAGTTTAGGGGGTTCTACTGAAGCTTTCTTT	many	-	TRBV27	TRBJ1-1
CASSESSTADYGQYF	TGCGCCAGCAGTGAATCTTCGACTGCGGATTACGGGCAGTACTTC	many	-	TRBV10-1	TRBJ2-7
CASTMGRLESFAGELFF	TGTGCCAGCACCATGGGACGGCTAGAGTCGTTCGCCGGGGAGCTGTTTTTT	many	-	TRBV5-5	TRBJ2-2
CASSQEGLSYNSPLHF	TGCGCCAGCAGCCAAGAGGGACTCTCCTATAATTCACCCCTCCACTTT	few	-	TRBV4-3	TRBJ1-6
CASSYSGRNTEAFF	TGTGCCAGCAGTTATTCCGGCAGAAACACTGAAGCTTTCTTT	many	-	TRBV12-3/TRBV12-4	TRBJ1-1
CASSQDPGTGVYGYTF	TGCGCCAGCAGCCAAGATCCCGGGACAGGTGTCTATGGCTACACCTTC	-	TRBD1	TRBV4-3	TRBJ1-2
CATGQGLNSPPHF	TGTGCCACGGGACAGGGGCTGAATTCACCCCCCCACTTT	-	TRBD1	TRBV19	TRBJ1-6
CASSDSYYEQYF	TGTGCCAGCAGTGACAGTTACTACGAGCAGTACTTC	few	-	TRBV6-2/TRBV6-3	TRBJ2-7
CASSYARVGTEAFF	TGTGCCAGCAGTTACGCCAGGGTGGGTACTGAAGCTTTCTTT	few	-	TRBV6-2/TRBV6-3	TRBJ1-1
CASSDTPGQLNSPLHF	TGTGCCAGCAGTGACACACCGGGACAGCTTAATTCACCCCTCCACTTT	-	TRBD1	TRBV12-3/TRBV12-4	TRBJ1-6
CSATVDRRITEAFF	TGCAGTGCCACGGTCGACAGGAGGATCACTGAAGCTTTCTTT	many	-	TRBV20-1	TRBJ1-1
CASSPPPPSTDTQYF	TGTGCCAGCAGCCCCCCCCCTCCTAGCACAGATACGCAGTATTTT	many	-	TRBV7-9	TRBJ2-3
CASSYHIFGQGTNTGELFF	TGTGCCAGCAGTTACCATATCTTCGGACAGGGGACGAACACCGGGGAGCTGTTTTTT	few	TRBD1	TRBV6-5	TRBJ2-2
CASSYHRDAPTEAFF	TGTGCCAGCAGTTACCATAGGGATGCCCCCACTGAAGCTTTCTTT	few	-	TRBV6-2/TRBV6-3	TRBJ1-1
CASSQLAGPGDEQFF	TGTGCCAGCAGTCAACTAGCGGGGCCGGGGGATGAGCAGTTCTTC	few	TRBD2	TRBV28	TRBJ2-1
CASSLRGRRGGYEQYF	TGTGCCAGCAGTTTAAGGGGGCGCAGGGGAGGGTACGAGCAGTACTTC	many	-	TRBV28	TRBJ2-7
CASSNRDSTDTQYF	TGTGCCAGTAGTAACCGGGACAGCACAGATACGCAGTATTTT	-	-	TRBV19	TRBJ2-3
CSVAGGRNTGELFF	TGCAGCGTGGCGGGGGGGCGAAACACCGGGGAGCTGTTTTTT	few	TRBD2	TRBV29-1	TRBJ2-2
CASSLPSSEKGTSGDLSETQYF	TGTGCCAGCAGCTTACCCTCATCTGAAAAAGGGACTAGCGGGGATCTTTCAGAGACCCAGTACTTC	-	TRBD2	TRBV13	TRBJ2-5
CASSEPDGTEAFF	TGTGCCAGCAGCGAGCCTGACGGAACTGAAGCTTTCTTT	-	-	TRBV11-1	TRBJ1-1
CASSQDSGGTQYF	TGCGCCAGCAGCCAAGATAGCGGAGGTACGCAGTATTTT	many	-	TRBV4-3	TRBJ2-3
CASSLKRWEGYTF	TGTGCCAGCAGTTTGAAAAGGTGGGAAGGCTACACCTTC	-	-	TRBV28	TRBJ1-2
CAWSVRAAKLISYEQYF	TGTGCCTGGAGTGTAAGGGCAGCTAAACTCATTTCCTACGAGCAGTACTTC	few	-	TRBV30	TRBJ2-7
CASSQTGFNQPQHF	TGTGCCAGCAGCCAGACAGGGTTCAATCAGCCCCAGCATTTT	many	TRBD1	TRBV5-4	TRBJ1-5
CASSQEPGPGGYTDTQYF	TGCGCCAGCAGCCAAGAGCCCGGTCCTGGCGGATACACAGATACGCAGTATTTT	few	-	TRBV4-1	TRBJ2-3
CASSLGPGNNEQFF	TGTGCCAGCAGTTTAGGGCCAGGGAATAATGAGCAGTTCTTC	-	-	TRBV12-3/TRBV12-4	TRBJ2-1
CASIYRANVLTF	TGTGCCAGCATTTATAGGGCCAACGTCCTGACTTTC	many	-	TRBV2	TRBJ2-6
CASSEVVGASYEQYF	TGTGCCAGCAGTGAAGTGGTAGGGGCCTCCTACGAGCAGTACTTC	few	-	TRBV2	TRBJ2-7
CASSMVQGTSTDTQYF	TGTGCCAGTAGTATGGTTCAGGGGACTAGCACAGATACGCAGTATTTT	many	-	TRBV19	TRBJ2-3
CASSSGLTYTDTQYF	TGTGCCAGCAGCTCGGGACTAACTTACACAGATACGCAGTATTTT	few	TRBD2	TRBV5-8	TRBJ2-3
CASRKTGTEAFF	TGTGCCAGCCGTAAGACCGGGACAGAAGCTTTCTTT	few	-	TRBV13	TRBJ1-1
CAISESAFLKETQYF	TGTGCCATCAGTGAGTCGGCGTTCCTTAAAGAGACCCAGTACTTC	-	-	TRBV10-3	TRBJ2-5
CASSLGGAMNTGAFF	TGTGCCAGCAGTTTGGGAGGCGCAATGAACACTGGAGCTTTCTTT	-	-	TRBV12-3/TRBV12-4	TRBJ1-1
CASSLSRSTATDTQYF	TGTGCCAGCAGCCTCTCACGATCGACAGCCACAGATACGCAGTATTTT	few	-	TRBV7-9	TRBJ2-3
CASSEARGADYEQYF	TGTGCCAGCAGTGAAGCACGGGGGGCTGACTACGAGCAGTACTTC	few	-	TRBV2	TRBJ2-7
CASSLVPGQGLTDTQYF	TGCGCCAGCAGCTTGGTACCGGGACAGGGTCTCACAGATACGCAGTATTTT	many	TRBD1	TRBV5-1	TRBJ2-3